This TCR beta chain is from a study of blood T cells in healthy people across ages. This clonotype was recorded many times. What it binds is not known. Isolation recovered at least 7 million PBMCs from every sample. General study findings and limits: Percentage of naive T cells showed a strong correlation with TCR beta diversity. Whereas aged donors had fewer naive CD4+ cells, long-lived donors had more of them and higher diversity.

Using a J-beta primer mix together with a sample-barcoded 5' primer, a second PCR was run for about 6 to 12 cycles. Template switching added a 12-random-nucleotide identifier to every cDNA molecule. MiXCR, run by TCRdb on the 5' RACE reads, gives a single entry per CDR3 protein. The sample lists about 1.8 million distinct CDR3 sequences; roughly 52% were seen once. The length of the CDR3 is 14 residues. V trimming: 6 bases; J trimming: 0 bases; junction bases outside the gene matches: 3. Germline-derived CDR1 and CDR2 are SQVTM and ANQGSEA. Sequences were obtained from blood. This TCR came from a woman between 40 and 50 years old in good health. This sequence joins TRBV29-1 and TRBJ2-1; 9 bases agree with TRBD2. The CDR3 DNA sequence: TGCAGCGTGCGCGGGGGGGGCTCCTACAATGAGCAGTTCTTC. Protein product: CSVRGGGSYNEQFF.